The next 25 T cell receptor beta chains were all read from a single sample in a study of blood T cell repertoires in COVID-19. The repertoire was sequenced with immunoSEQ multiplex PCR; TCRdb's copy has only in-frame clones and lacks some. This sample has some 150,000 clones, with roughly 80% found just once. The sequencing input was peripheral blood. Receptors originate from a woman in her thirties or forties with active or convalescent COVID-19.

This sequence joins TRBV5-1 and TRBJ2-1, with D tentatively TRBD1 (5 bases). The CDR3 is 15 residues long. Trimming took off 0 bases at V and 4 bases at J, with 11 bases between the two ends. CDR1 and CDR2 (germline): SGHRS, YFSETQ. CDR3 in amino acids: CASSLVQGRYNEQFF. The CDR3 nucleotides are TGCGCCAGCAGCTTGGTTCAGGGAAGGTACAATGAGCAGTTCTTC.

This chain uses TRBV6-5 with TRBJ1-2, with TRBD1 matching 7 bases. The J segment lost 7 bases and the V segment lost 8 bases, leaving 7 bases of the junction unmatched. Looked up from germline, CDR1 is MNHEY and CDR2 is SVGAGI. The CDR3 is 12 residues long. Here the CDR3 DNA reads TGTGCCAGCCGTACAGGGGAAGGTGGCTACACCTTC. Protein: CASRTGEGGYTF.

This chain links TRBV5-1 with TRBJ1-2; 9 nucleotides match TRBD1. Germline V gene lookup returns CDR1 SGHRS and CDR2 YFSETQ. The CDR3 is 16 amino acids. V lost 0 bases and J lost 14; bases outside the gene matches: 17. Here the CDR3 DNA reads TGCGCCAGCAGCTTGGAAGGACCCGGGACAGGGCCCTTAAGGACCTTC. Amino acids: CASSLEGPGTGPLRTF.

This chain joins TRBV5-1 and TRBJ2-1; 9 bases map to TRBD1. Germline-derived CDR1 and CDR2 are SGHRS and YFSETQ. Unmatched junction bases numbered 23, after V lost 4 bases and J lost 12 bases. The CDR3 has 18 residues. CDR3 in DNA: TGCGCCAGCAGCCTAAGTACTATGGGACAGGGTCCTTTGGTAGTGCAGTTCTTC. It translates to CASSLSTMGQGPLVVQFF.

CDR3 in amino acids: CASSGSRAGTEAFF. The CDR3 region has the DNA TGCGCCAGCAGTGGGTCGCGGGCGGGCACTGAAGCTTTCTTT. The V and J genes are TRBV10-1 and TRBJ1-1; D remains unclear. Trimming took off 4 bases at V and 4 bases at J, with 13 bases between the two ends. CDR3 length: 14 residues. Germline V gives CDR1 WNHNN, CDR2 SYGVQD (reference sequence).

This chain connects TRBV28 to TRBJ2-5, with TRBD2 matching over 7 bases. V was pared by 5 bases and J by 7 bases, with 13 bases of the junction left unmatched. CDR1 is MDHEN, CDR2 SYDVKM, per germline. The CDR3 has 15 residues. The CDR3 DNA is TGTGCCAGCAGTCCCCCCGGAGTCCAGCGGGGGACCCAGTACTTC. It yields the protein CASSPPGVQRGTQYF.

The chain is built from TRBV28 and TRBJ1-3; D is perhaps TRBD1 (5 bases). Germline V gene lookup returns CDR1 MDHEN and CDR2 SYDVKM. This CDR3 has 17 amino acids. V gave up 3 bases and J gave up 4 bases, with 19 bases separating them. The chain's CDR3 is CASSFSSFGGEGNTIYF. The CDR3 DNA sequence: TGTGCCAGCAGTTTTTCCTCCTTCGGGGGGGAAGGAAACACCATATATTTT. Combining the CDR3 with reference TRBV28 and TRBJ1-3 gives the whole variable domain DVKVTQSSRYLVKRTGEKVFLECVQDMDHENMFWYRQDPGLGLRLIYFSYDVKMKEKGDIPEGYSVSREKKERFSLILESASTNQTSMYLCASSFSSFGGEGNTIYFGEGSWLTVV.

This clone turned up a few times. V and J are TRBV28 and TRBJ2-7; 8 nucleotides match TRBD1. Germline CDR1 reads MDHEN; CDR2 reads SYDVKM. The CDR3 is made up of 16 amino acids. V trimming: 1 base; J trimming: 5 bases; junction bases outside the gene matches: 10. CDR3 nucleotide sequence: TGTGCCAGCAGTTTATCCCGGACAGGGAAACCTGACGAGCAGTACTTC. Protein sequence: CASSLSRTGKPDEQYF. Filled out from reference TRBV28 and TRBJ2-7, the complete variable domain reads DVKVTQSSRYLVKRTGEKVFLECVQDMDHENMFWYRQDPGLGLRLIYFSYDVKMKEKGDIPEGYSVSREKKERFSLILESASTNQTSMYLCASSLSRTGKPDEQYFGPGTRLTVT.

The chain carries TRBV7-8 and TRBJ2-4; 7 bases fit TRBD2. The length of the CDR3 is 17 residues. Germline V gene sequence: CDR1 SGHVS, CDR2 FQNEAQ. J lost 1 base, V lost 1 base, and 7 bases had no gene match. In DNA, the CDR3 is TGTGCCAGCAGCTTAGTCGCTGTCGGGGGGGCCAAAAACATTCAGTACTTC. As protein: CASSLVAVGGAKNIQYF.

The rearrangement joins TRBV18 to TRBJ1-1; D uncertain. V lost 2 bases, J lost 0 bases, and 19 bases lay in between. CDR1 is KGHSH and CDR2 is LQKENI in the germline V gene. The CDR3 is made up of 18 amino acids. The CDR3 protein is CASSPMIGSSGLNTEAFF. CDR3 in DNA: TGTGCCAGCTCACCAATGATAGGATCCAGCGGACTGAACACTGAAGCTTTCTTT.

The genes are TRBV7-9 and TRBJ1-1, with 8 nucleotides matching TRBD1. V lost 1 base and J lost 0; bases outside the gene matches: 4. Germline lookup yields CDR1 SEHNR and CDR2 FQNEAQ (reference sequence). The length of the CDR3 is 16 residues. CDR3 amino acids: CASSLETGGVNTEAFF. The CDR3 DNA is TGTGCCAGCAGCTTAGAAACAGGGGGGGTGAACACTGAAGCTTTCTTT.

A single count supports this clone. The DNA for the CDR3 is TGTGCCAGCAGCCTGGGACAGCTCCAAGAGACCCAGTACTTC. The encoded protein is CASSLGQLQETQYF. The chain employs TRBV6-2 or TRBV6-3 and TRBJ2-5; 7 bases fit TRBD1. CDR1 MNHEY and CDR2 SVGEGT come from the germline V gene. With 6 bases clipped from V and 1 base from J, the junction kept 5 bases outside the gene matches. This CDR3 comprises 14 residues.

The CDR3 loop is CASSAFRDSARNTDTQYF. CDR3 nucleotides: TGTGCCAGCAGTGCATTCCGGGACTCCGCTCGCAACACAGATACGCAGTATTTT. The genes are TRBV25-1 and TRBJ2-3, with D possibly matching TRBD2 (6 bases). Germline-derived CDR1 and CDR2 are MGHDK and SYGVNS. This CDR3 spans 18 amino acids. V lost 4 bases and J lost 2, with 22 bases in between. The whole variable domain, filled in from reference TRBV25-1 and TRBJ2-3, reads EADIYQTPRYLVIGTGKKITLECSQTMGHDKMYWYQQDPGMELHLIHYSYGVNSTEKGDLSSESTVSRIRTEHFPLTLESARPSHTSQYLCASSAFRDSARNTDTQYFGPGTRLTVL.

The J gene is TRBJ2-3, the V gene TRBV7-2; D call uncertain. CDR3 length equals 13 residues. Trimming shortened V by 2 bases and J by 3 bases, and 6 bases separated the two germline ends. Per germline, CDR1 SGHTA and CDR2 FQGNSA. The CDR3 reads CASSLSVTDTQYF. The CDR3 nucleotides read TGTGCCAGCAGCTTATCGGTAACAGATACGCAGTATTTT.

V and J are TRBV28 and TRBJ2-1; TRBD1 matches at 9 bases. CDR1 is MDHEN and CDR2 is SYDVKM in the germline V gene. V lost 8 bases and J lost 4; bases outside the gene matches: 6. The CDR3 is made up of 14 amino acids. This CDR3 is CASSDRGVYNEQFF. CDR3 bases: TGTGCCAGCTCAGACAGGGGGGTATACAATGAGCAGTTCTTC.

The sample holds a few counts of this clone. This chain uses TRBV14 with TRBJ1-1; 8 bases align to TRBD1. CDR1 SGHDN and CDR2 FVKESK come from the germline V gene. The ends lost 3 bases at V and 2 bases at J; junction bases unmatched: 8. The CDR3 covers 16 residues. The CDR3 sequence: CASSQRQGQGNTEAFF. In nucleotides, the CDR3 is TGTGCCAGCAGCCAGCGCCAAGGACAGGGTAACACTGAAGCTTTCTTT.

The chain links TRBV6-5 to TRBJ1-1; TRBD1 is a possible D gene (5 bases). From germline, CDR1 is MNHEY and CDR2 SVGAGI. The CDR3 runs 14 residues. V was trimmed by 7 bases and J by 0 bases, leaving 12 bases between them. The CDR3 loop is CASTLGGVNTEAFF. In nucleotides, the CDR3 is TGTGCCAGCACCCTCGGAGGGGTGAACACTGAAGCTTTCTTT.

The rearrangement uses TRBV29-1 and TRBJ1-1; a possible D gene is TRBD1 (6 bases). The CDR3 has 12 residues. Looked up from germline, CDR1 is SQVTM and CDR2 is ANQGSEA. The germline V and J ends were trimmed by 7 bases and 11 bases, with 20 bases remaining between them. The CDR3 loop is CSGRQVGRRAFF. Written as DNA, the CDR3 is TGCAGCGGACGACAGGTAGGAAGACGGGCTTTCTTT.

This chain uses TRBV19 with TRBJ2-7, with no clear D. Trimming removed 6 bases at V and 2 bases at J, with 20 bases between. CDR1 is LNHDA, CDR2 SQIVND, per germline (reference sequence). The CDR3 has 16 amino acids. The CDR3 spells CASRDPLQVRPYEQYF. Here the CDR3 DNA reads TGTGCCAGTAGAGATCCCCTCCAGGTCCGACCCTACGAGCAGTACTTC.

This chain uses TRBV5-1 with TRBJ1-1; TRBD1 agrees at 10 bases. After removal of 0 bases from V and 1 base from J, the junction contained 24 bases not matched to a gene. The germline V gene encodes CDR1 SGHRS and CDR2 YFSETQ. The CDR3 totals 23 residues. The CDR3 is CASSLATGTGDVPIHLWNTEAFF. CDR3 bases: TGCGCCAGCAGCTTGGCCACAGGGACAGGGGATGTCCCAATTCATCTCTGGAACACTGAAGCTTTCTTT. The full variable domain, completed using reference TRBV5-1 and TRBJ1-1, is KAGVTQTPRYLIKTRGQQVTLSCSPISGHRSVSWYQQTPGQGLQFLFEYFSETQRNKGNFPGRFSGRQFSNSRSEMNVSTLELGDSALYLCASSLATGTGDVPIHLWNTEAFFGQGTRLTVV.

The V call is TRBV18, the J call TRBJ1-1; 8 bases map to TRBD1. From germline, CDR1 is KGHSH and CDR2 LQKENI. With 3 bases clipped from V and 3 bases from J, the junction kept 6 bases outside the gene matches. CDR3 length: 15 residues. The CDR3 is CASSPRTGRDTEAFF. CDR3 DNA: TGTGCCAGCTCACCCCGGACAGGGAGAGACACTGAAGCTTTCTTT.

The rearrangement joins TRBV18 to TRBJ1-3, with 7 nucleotides matching TRBD1. Germline V gene lookup returns CDR1 KGHSH and CDR2 LQKENI. The trim removed 0 bases at V and 7 bases at J, leaving 18 bases unmatched. The CDR3 runs to 19 residues. The CDR3 here is CASSPPGAGQASTGNTIYF. Written as DNA, the CDR3 is TGTGCCAGCTCACCACCTGGGGCCGGACAGGCCTCCACGGGGAACACCATATATTTT.

The chain combines TRBV18 with TRBJ1-1; D not resolved. The CDR3 is 15 amino acids. The V gene lost 2 bases and the J gene lost 0 bases, with 10 bases spanning the gap. Germline V gene sequence: CDR1 KGHSH, CDR2 LQKENI. The CDR3 DNA is TGTGCCAGCTCACCAGACGGGGTCCTGAACACTGAAGCTTTCTTT. As protein: CASSPDGVLNTEAFF.

This rearrangement joins TRBV7-8 to TRBJ1-5; 7 bases are shared with TRBD1. The V and J ends lost 3 bases and 5 bases, in that order; junction bases with no gene match: 10. CDR3 length equals 16 residues. Germline V CDR1 and CDR2: SGHVS, FQNEAQ. CDR3 sequence (DNA): TGTGCCAGCAGCTTTTCCGGGACAGAGATTTATCAGCCCCAGCATTTT. This sequence encodes CASSFSGTEIYQPQHF.

The rearrangement joins TRBV27 to TRBJ2-3; possibly TRBD1 for D (5 bases). CDR3 size: 14 residues. The germline CDR1 and CDR2 sequences are MNHEY and SMNVEV (reference sequence). Between the trimmed V and J ends, which lost 1 base and 4 bases, there was a span of 9 bases. CDR3 amino acids: CASSLYQGPDTQYF. CDR3 coding DNA: TGTGCCAGCAGTTTATATCAGGGCCCAGATACGCAGTATTTT.